The rows below give T cell receptor beta chains drawn from one sample of a study of regulatory T cells in long-lasting Graves disease. From the multiplex PCR reads, TCRdb called clonotypes with MiXCR, one entry per CDR3 protein. The table lists about 470,000 distinct CDR3 sequences, less than 25% of them singletons. Specimen: peripheral blood mononuclear cells (PBMCs), collected when the disease was refractory, from a patient treated with antithyroid drugs. Source of these receptors: a female donor with Graves disease. The CDR3 runs from the conserved cysteine through the conserved F or W.

V: TRBV19; J: TRBJ1-2; CDR3: CASTRGGPYGYTF
V: TRBV7-6; J: TRBJ2-7; CDR3: CASSFETFEQYF
V: TRBV5-1; J: TRBJ1-1; CDR3: CASSLTGPEAFF
V: TRBV5-6; J: TRBJ1-5; CDR3: CASSGTDNQPQHF
V: TRBV7-9; J: TRBJ2-7; CDR3: CASSWSGGAYEQYF
V: TRBV15; J: TRBJ2-3; CDR3: CATSRDLLDTQYF
V: TRBV28; J: TRBJ1-2; CDR3: CATDEGALGYTF
V: TRBV5-1; J: TRBJ2-7; CDR3: CASSDGTSGSYEQYF
V: TRBV9; J: TRBJ1-2; CDR3: CASSPGGRNYGYTF
V: TRBV11-2; J: TRBJ2-1; CDR3: CASSPLREQFF
V: TRBV28; J: TRBJ1-1; CDR3: CAVQTGAFF
V: TRBV15; J: TRBJ1-4; CDR3: CATSRDRSQATNEKLFF
V: TRBV20-1; J: TRBJ2-7; CDR3: CSARGELRRYEQYF
V: TRBV28; J: TRBJ2-4; CDR3: CASSLGRLNIQYF
V: TRBV5-6; J: TRBJ1-3; CDR3: CASSLVLAGEGNTIYF
V: TRBV19; J: TRBJ1-1; CDR3: CASSSWGVSEAFF
V: TRBV5-1; J: TRBJ1-2; CDR3: CASSSSGWGVGYTF
V: TRBV15; J: TRBJ1-6; CDR3: CATSRGLAPPLHF
V: TRBV11-3; J: TRBJ2-2; CDR3: CASSPALQMGTGELFF
V: TRBV20-1; J: TRBJ2-7; CDR3: CSARTSSSSYEQYF
V: TRBV5-6; J: TRBJ1-2; CDR3: CASSWEESGQGGYGYTF
V: TRBV20-1; J: TRBJ2-1; CDR3: CSASLGSYNEQFF
V: TRBV7-2; J: TRBJ2-5; CDR3: CASSLARTVHQETQYF
V: TRBV4-2; J: TRBJ2-2; CDR3: CASSQDAGSLAGELFF
V: TRBV20-1; J: TRBJ2-2; CDR3: CSVLKRESNGELFF
V: TRBV7-2; J: TRBJ1-2; CDR3: CASSDLALTGKPNYGYTF
V: TRBV19; J: TRBJ1-2; CDR3: CASSNRDLVHGYTF
V: TRBV19; J: TRBJ2-2; CDR3: CASSIPGQGPTGELFF
V: TRBV5-1; J: TRBJ2-4; CDR3: CASSKGLDASNIQYF
V: TRBV20-1; J: TRBJ1-2; CDR3: CSARDLLAGELYGYTF
V: TRBV5-1; J: TRBJ2-7; CDR3: CASSLSAGVSEQYF
V: TRBV5-1; J: TRBJ2-7; CDR3: CASSFHQFGHYEQYF